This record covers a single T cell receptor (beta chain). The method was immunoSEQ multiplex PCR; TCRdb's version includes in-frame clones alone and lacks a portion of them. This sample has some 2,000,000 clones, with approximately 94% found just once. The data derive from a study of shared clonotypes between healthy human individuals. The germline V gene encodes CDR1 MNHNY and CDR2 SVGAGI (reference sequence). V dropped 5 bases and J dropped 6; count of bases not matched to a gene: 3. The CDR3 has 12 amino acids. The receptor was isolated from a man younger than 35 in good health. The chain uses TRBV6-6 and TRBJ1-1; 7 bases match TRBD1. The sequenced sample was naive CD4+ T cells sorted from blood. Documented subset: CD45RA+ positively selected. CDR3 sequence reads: CASSRGTAEAFF. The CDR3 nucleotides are TGTGCCAGCAGTCGCGGGACAGCTGAAGCTTTCTTT.